The source of this TCR beta chain is a study of blood T cell repertoires in COVID-19. Here immunoSEQ multiplex PCR was the method, and the copy in TCRdb shows in-frame clones only, minus some. The table lists about 200,000 clones, 85% of them singletons, with roughly a sixth in the top ten. The sequenced sample was PBMCs or T cells enriched from blood (not recorded which). This sequence originates from a man aged 35-49 years who had recovered from COVID-19.

CDR3 DNA sequence: TGTGCCAGCAGAGCTGGGGAGGAAGGAAACACCATATATTTT. It is translated as CASRAGEEGNTIYF. The V call is TRBV7-3, the J call TRBJ1-3; no definite D call. V dropped 6 bases and J dropped 4 bases, with 13 bases sitting between them. Per the germline V gene, CDR1 is SGHTA and CDR2 is FQGTGA. There are 14 residues in the CDR3.